The 30 T cell receptor beta chains in this list originate from one sample, sequenced in a study of T cell responses to AZD1222 COVID-19 vaccine. The data were produced by immunoSEQ multiplex PCR, yet TCRdb's version contains in-frame clones alone and is incomplete. Among around 180,000 clones listed, 87% were seen once. The material sequenced was peripheral blood, taken on day 0 of AZD1222 vaccination. The receptors were gathered from an adult in good health.

This rearrangement joins TRBV6-6 to TRBJ1-6, with 9 bases matching TRBD1. The CDR3 is 16 amino acids. The trim removed 6 bases at V and 7 bases at J, leaving 10 bases unmatched. Germline loops: CDR1 MNHNY, CDR2 SVGAGI (reference sequence). This CDR3 reads CASSPGQGWRNSPLHF. Written as DNA, the CDR3 is TGTGCCAGCAGCCCCGGACAGGGGTGGCGAAATTCACCCCTCCACTTT.

This chain uses TRBV5-1 with TRBJ2-7; 10 nucleotides match TRBD2. Germline V gene data show CDR1 as SGHRS and CDR2 as YFSETQ. The J segment lost 2 bases and the V segment lost 7 bases, leaving 3 bases of the junction unmatched. The CDR3 has 13 residues. This CDR3 reads CASASGSAYEQYF. In DNA, the CDR3 is TGCGCCAGCGCTAGCGGGAGCGCCTACGAGCAGTACTTC. The full variable domain, completed using reference TRBV5-1 and TRBJ2-7, is KAGVTQTPRYLIKTRGQQVTLSCSPISGHRSVSWYQQTPGQGLQFLFEYFSETQRNKGNFPGRFSGRQFSNSRSEMNVSTLELGDSALYLCASASGSAYEQYFGPGTRLTVT.

The chain joins TRBV29-1 to TRBJ2-2; TRBD1 agrees at 7 bases. Trimming at V came to 6 bases and at J to 2 bases, leaving 3 bases not matched to a gene. Germline V CDR1 and CDR2: SQVTM, ANQGSEA. The CDR3 sequence is 13 residues long. DNA for the CDR3: TGCAGCGTCCGGGACAGTAACACCGGGGAGCTGTTTTTT. Translated: CSVRDSNTGELFF.

J is TRBJ2-7 and V is TRBV20-1; TRBD2 is a possible D gene (6 bases). Trimming left V 6 bases short and J 3 bases short, with 9 bases between. Germline V gene sequence: CDR1 DFQATT, CDR2 SNEGSKA (reference sequence). The CDR3 is 11 residues long. This chain's CDR3 is CSAIGSYEQYF. CDR3 coding DNA: TGCAGTGCCATCGGGAGCTACGAGCAGTACTTC.

CDR3 sequence reads: CASSLGYEQYF. In DNA, the CDR3 is TGTGCCAGCAGCTTGGGGTACGAGCAGTACTTC. V gene TRBV5-8 combines with J gene TRBJ2-7; no clear D. The length of the CDR3 is 11 residues. Trimming cost V 0 bases and J 4 bases, with 2 bases left between them. Germline loops: CDR1 SGHTS, CDR2 YDEGEE.

The chain employs TRBV28 and TRBJ2-1, with 10 bases fitting TRBD1. CDR1 and CDR2 from the germline V gene are MDHEN and SYDVKM. With 6 bases clipped from V and 8 bases from J, the junction kept 13 bases outside the gene matches. The CDR3 has 16 amino acids. The CDR3 DNA follows: TGTGCCAGCAGATCGACAGGGGGCGCTGGTTTTGATGAGCAGTTCTTC. Protein: CASRSTGGAGFDEQFF. Full variable domain (rest looked up from reference TRBV28 and TRBJ2-1): DVKVTQSSRYLVKRTGEKVFLECVQDMDHENMFWYRQDPGLGLRLIYFSYDVKMKEKGDIPEGYSVSREKKERFSLILESASTNQTSMYLCASRSTGGAGFDEQFFGPGTRLTVL.

This clone was recorded once. A junction boundary mismatches the germline segment, possibly from a read error. V is TRBV12-3 or TRBV12-4 and J is TRBJ1-2; D perhaps matches TRBD1 (5 bases). This CDR3 spans 13 amino acids. In DNA, the CDR3 is TGTGCCAGCAGTTCAGGGAGACCAAGGGCTAGGGGCTTC. Protein: CASSSGRPRARGF.

The count of this clone is one. The CDR3 protein is CASSLREEQFF. The CDR3 region has the DNA TGTGCCAGCAGTTTACGCGAAGAGCAGTTCTTC. The chain recombines TRBV28 with TRBJ2-1; D not certain. The CDR3 has 11 amino acids. The germline CDR1 and CDR2 sequences are MDHEN and SYDVKM. V gave up 2 bases and J gave up 10 bases, with 6 bases separating them. The variable domain in full, completed from reference TRBV28 and TRBJ2-1, reads DVKVTQSSRYLVKRTGEKVFLECVQDMDHENMFWYRQDPGLGLRLIYFSYDVKMKEKGDIPEGYSVSREKKERFSLILESASTNQTSMYLCASSLREEQFFGPGTRLTVL.

The genes are TRBV7-3 and TRBJ2-3, with TRBD2 matching over 11 bases. There are 19 residues in the CDR3. V was clipped by 4 bases and J by 4 bases; unmatched bases: 16. Germline V gene lookup returns CDR1 SGHTA and CDR2 FQGTGA. CDR3 region: CASSSLQEYSGRGSDTQYF. CDR3 in DNA: TGTGCCAGCAGCTCGCTCCAGGAGTATAGCGGGAGGGGGTCAGATACGCAGTATTTT. Variable domain in full (rest from reference TRBV7-3 and TRBJ2-3): GAGVSQTPSNKVTEKGKYVELRCDPISGHTALYWYRQSLGQGPEFLIYFQGTGAADDSGLPNDRFFAVRPEGSVSTLKIQRTERGDSAVYLCASSSLQEYSGRGSDTQYFGPGTRLTVL.

This chain uses TRBV19 with TRBJ1-2; D is uncertain. Germline V gene data show CDR1 as LNHDA and CDR2 as SQIVND (reference sequence). V was cut by 6 bases and J by 4 bases, with 15 bases left in between. This CDR3 comprises 14 residues. Here the CDR3 DNA reads TGTGCCAGTAGCCCGCTTACAGCTCTCTATGGCTACACCTTC. Encoded protein: CASSPLTALYGYTF.

The V call is TRBV19, the J call TRBJ1-1, with a tentative D call TRBD1 (5 bases). V was trimmed by 4 bases and J by 4 bases, leaving 16 bases between them. Germline CDR1 LNHDA, CDR2 SQIVND (reference sequence). CDR3 length: 15 residues. CDR3 amino acids: CASSSPAGARTEAFF. In nucleotides, the CDR3 is TGTGCCAGTAGTAGCCCCGCCGGGGCGCGCACTGAAGCTTTCTTT.

V gene TRBV11-2 combines with J gene TRBJ1-5; the D gene is possibly TRBD1 (6 bases). Germline loops: CDR1 SGHAT, CDR2 FQNNGV. The CDR3 is 15 residues long. The V end lost 2 bases, the J end lost 5 bases, and 13 bases lay between the germline ends. CDR3 coding DNA: TGTGCCAGCAGCTTAATGGGGGGGGGCGATCAGCCCCAGCATTTT. Amino acid sequence: CASSLMGGGDQPQHF.

This sequence joins TRBV19 and TRBJ2-2; D may be TRBD2 (6 bases). CDR3 length: 15 amino acids. V lost 1 base and J lost 6, with 12 bases in between. Germline V CDR1 and CDR2: LNHDA, SQIVND (reference sequence). The CDR3 region is CASSIVWRDSGELFF. The CDR3 nucleotides read TGTGCCAGTAGTATAGTGTGGCGGGATTCCGGGGAGCTGTTTTTT.

The J gene is TRBJ1-4, the V gene TRBV10-3; 11 bases fit TRBD1. V lost 6 bases, J lost 8 bases, and 2 bases stayed unmatched. Per the germline V gene, CDR1 is ENHRY and CDR2 is SYGVKD. The length of the CDR3 is 13 residues. The CDR3 nucleotides read TGTGCCATCAGACGGGACAGGGGGGAAAAACTGTTTTTT. This sequence encodes CAIRRDRGEKLFF.

J is TRBJ2-7 and V is TRBV7-2; 11 bases are a match to TRBD1. CDR3 length equals 16 residues. Germline-derived CDR1 and CDR2 are SGHTA and FQGNSA. The V segment lost 0 bases and the J segment 7 bases; nucleotides outside the gene matches: 8. CDR3 region: CASSLARTGGSGEQYF. CDR3 sequence (DNA): TGTGCCAGCAGCTTAGCTAGGACAGGGGGCTCTGGTGAGCAGTACTTC.

The chain uses TRBV29-1 and TRBJ1-1; D is uncertain. Germline V lookup: CDR1 SQVTM, CDR2 ANQGSEA. CDR3 length: 13 amino acids. CDR3 amino acids: CMVSRLMNTEAFF. The DNA of the CDR3 is TGCATGGTGTCTAGGCTTATGAACACTGAAGCTTTCTTT.

The chain uses TRBV9 and TRBJ2-2, with 10 nucleotides matching TRBD2. With 5 bases clipped from V and 6 bases from J, the junction kept 4 bases outside the gene matches. Germline V gene lookup returns CDR1 SGDLS and CDR2 YYNGEE. The CDR3 sequence is 14 residues long. The DNA for the CDR3 is TGTGCCAGCAGTCGGCTAGCGGGAGCCGGGGAGCTGTTTTTT. As protein: CASSRLAGAGELFF. Based on the CDR3 plus reference TRBV9 and TRBJ2-2, the full variable domain is DSGVTQTPKHLITATGQRVTLRCSPRSGDLSVYWYQQSLDQGLQFLIQYYNGEERAKGNILERFSAQQFPDLHSELNLSSLELGDSALYFCASSRLAGAGELFFGEGSRLTVL.

This rearrangement joins TRBV20-1 to TRBJ1-2, with TRBD1 matching 9 bases. The CDR3 is 16 residues long. CDR1 and CDR2 (germline): DFQATT, SNEGSKA (reference sequence). V dropped 3 bases and J dropped 2; count of bases not matched to a gene: 10. The CDR3 DNA is TGCAGTGCTAGTACGGACAGGGGAGGAGGGAACTATGGCTACACCTTC. It encodes CSASTDRGGGNYGYTF.

The chain joins TRBV14 to TRBJ2-3; 8 bases agree with TRBD1. Unmatched junction bases numbered 4, after V lost 2 bases and J lost 3 bases. This CDR3 contains 15 residues. Germline CDR1 SGHDN, CDR2 FVKESK. The CDR3 bases are TGTGCCAGCAGCCAAACAGGGGGGAGGACAGATACGCAGTATTTT. Protein sequence: CASSQTGGRTDTQYF. The variable domain in full, with the rest retrieved from reference TRBV14 and TRBJ2-3, is EAGVTQFPSHSVIEKGQTVTLRCDPISGHDNLYWYRRVMGKEIKFLLHFVKESKQDESGMPNNRFLAERTGGTYSTLKVQPAELEDSGVYFCASSQTGGRTDTQYFGPGTRLTVL.

This chain connects TRBV25-1 to TRBJ1-1; TRBD1 is a possible D gene (5 bases). This CDR3 has 15 amino acids. Germline-derived CDR1 and CDR2 are MGHDK and SYGVNS. Trimming cost V 1 base and J 4 bases, with 13 bases left between them. The CDR3: CASSEFGRAITEAFF. CDR3 DNA: TGTGCCAGCAGTGAATTTGGCAGGGCGATCACTGAAGCTTTCTTT.

This chain uses TRBV19 with TRBJ1-1; 11 bases are shared with TRBD1. Trimming cost V 0 bases and J 5 bases; bases outside gene matches: 8. The germline V gene encodes CDR1 LNHDA and CDR2 SQIVND (reference sequence). The CDR3 has 17 amino acids. CDR3 region: CASSIEGTGGKVTEAFF. The CDR3 DNA reads TGTGCCAGTAGTATAGAGGGGACAGGGGGTAAGGTGACTGAAGCTTTCTTT.

This clone has only one observation. The V call is TRBV19, the J call TRBJ1-1; TRBD1 agrees at 9 bases. Per germline, CDR1 LNHDA and CDR2 SQIVND (reference sequence). With V trimmed by 9 bases and J by 4 bases, 6 bases remained unmatched. The CDR3 runs to 13 residues. The CDR3 is CASRGQGGTEAFF. The CDR3 DNA reads as TGTGCCAGCCGGGGACAGGGTGGCACTGAAGCTTTCTTT.

The V and J genes are TRBV5-1 and TRBJ1-1; D not certain. The CDR3 consists of 16 residues. CDR1 and CDR2 from the germline V gene are SGHRS and YFSETQ. The V end lost 4 bases, the J end lost 1 base, and 17 bases lay between the germline ends. The CDR3 nucleotides read TGCGCCAGCAGCCTGGTGGCGGGGTCTGGGAACACTGAAGCTTTCTTT. Its protein product is CASSLVAGSGNTEAFF.

The chain links TRBV29-1 to TRBJ2-3; 10 bases agree with TRBD2. Germline CDR1 and CDR2: SQVTM and ANQGSEA. The CDR3 contains 14 residues. The V gene end was trimmed by 5 bases and the J gene end by 1 base; junction bases not matched to a gene: 3. CDR3 region: CSVSLAGGTDTQYF. CDR3 nucleotide sequence: TGCAGCGTTAGCCTAGCGGGGGGCACAGATACGCAGTATTTT.

The chain employs TRBV10-3 and TRBJ2-3; D call uncertain. Trimming cost V 3 bases and J 6 bases, with 13 bases left between them. Germline CDR1 reads ENHRY; CDR2 reads SYGVKD. This CDR3 spans 14 amino acids. CDR3 bases: TGTGCCATCAGTGACAACATTGCCGCGGATACGCAGTATTTT. Translation: CAISDNIAADTQYF.

V gene TRBV24-1 combines with J gene TRBJ1-2, with a possible D match to TRBD1 (5 bases). The CDR3 is 15 residues long. From germline, CDR1 is KGHDR and CDR2 SFDVKD. V lost 0 bases and J lost 4, with 11 bases in between. The CDR3 nucleotides read TGTGCCACCAGTGATTTGGGGGGACGGTCCTATGGCTACACCTTC. Protein product: CATSDLGGRSYGYTF.

This clone has just a few counts. The V call is TRBV10-1, the J call TRBJ2-6; tentatively, D is TRBD1 (5 bases). The CDR3 runs 15 residues. The V gene lost 8 bases and the J gene lost 1 base, with 12 bases spanning the gap. The germline gives CDR1 WNHNN, CDR2 SYGVQD (reference sequence). In DNA form, the CDR3 reads TGCGCCAGCGTTGGGCCAGGGTCTGGGGCCAACGTCCTGACTTTC. Protein product: CASVGPGSGANVLTF.

This clone was counted only a few times. This rearrangement joins TRBV30 to TRBJ2-1; D ambiguous. The V end was cut by 3 bases, the J end by 8 bases, with 8 bases between. This CDR3 has 11 residues. Germline V gives CDR1 GTSNPN, CDR2 SVGIG (reference sequence). CDR3: CAWRDIHEQFF. CDR3 sequence (DNA): TGTGCCTGGAGAGACATTCATGAGCAGTTCTTC.

The chain has TRBV6-5 and TRBJ2-2; unclear D gene. The V end lost 6 bases, the J end lost 5 bases, and 4 bases lay between the germline ends. Germline CDR1 MNHEY, CDR2 SVGAGI. The CDR3 length is 11 residues. The CDR3 DNA reads TGTGCCAGCAGGAAGACCGGGGAGCTGTTTTTT. This encodes CASRKTGELFF.

The gene calls are TRBV28 and TRBJ2-7, with 8 nucleotides matching TRBD1. This CDR3 is built from 13 residues. Germline CDR1 reads MDHEN; CDR2 reads SYDVKM. The V segment lost 6 bases and the J segment 5 bases; nucleotides outside the gene matches: 6. The CDR3 DNA follows: TGTGCCAGCAGGGGACAGGCCCCGAACGAGCAGTACTTC. Protein sequence: CASRGQAPNEQYF.